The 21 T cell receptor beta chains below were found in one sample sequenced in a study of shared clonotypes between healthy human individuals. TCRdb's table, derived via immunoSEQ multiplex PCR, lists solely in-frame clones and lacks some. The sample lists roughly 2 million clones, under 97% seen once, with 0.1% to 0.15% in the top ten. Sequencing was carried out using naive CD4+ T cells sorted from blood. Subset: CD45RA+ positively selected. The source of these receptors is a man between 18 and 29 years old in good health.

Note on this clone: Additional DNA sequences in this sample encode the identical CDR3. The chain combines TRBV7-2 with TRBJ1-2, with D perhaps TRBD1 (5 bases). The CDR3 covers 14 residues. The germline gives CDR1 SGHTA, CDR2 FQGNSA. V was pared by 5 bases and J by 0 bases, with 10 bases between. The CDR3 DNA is TGTGCCAGCAGCACGGGACCGACTAACTATGGCTACACCTTC. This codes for CASSTGPTNYGYTF. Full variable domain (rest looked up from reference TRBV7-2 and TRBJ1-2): GAGVSQSPSNKVTEKGKDVELRCDPISGHTALYWYRQSLGQGLEFLIYFQGNSAPDKSGLPSDRFSAERTGGSVSTLTIQRTQQEDSAVYLCASSTGPTNYGYTFGSGTRLTVV.

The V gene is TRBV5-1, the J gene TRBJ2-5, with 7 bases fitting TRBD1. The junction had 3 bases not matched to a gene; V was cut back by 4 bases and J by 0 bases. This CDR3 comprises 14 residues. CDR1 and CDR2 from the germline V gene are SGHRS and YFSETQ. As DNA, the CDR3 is TGCGCCAGCAGCGTGGGACAGTACCAAGAGACCCAGTACTTC. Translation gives CASSVGQYQETQYF.

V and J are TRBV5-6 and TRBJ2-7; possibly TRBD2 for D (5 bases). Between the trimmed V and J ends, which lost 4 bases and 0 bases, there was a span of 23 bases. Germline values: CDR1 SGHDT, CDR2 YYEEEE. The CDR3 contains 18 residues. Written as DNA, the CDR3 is TGTGCCAGCAGCCCCCGGTGGGCCCGGGATTGGCGCTCCTACGAGCAGTACTTC. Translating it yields CASSPRWARDWRSYEQYF.

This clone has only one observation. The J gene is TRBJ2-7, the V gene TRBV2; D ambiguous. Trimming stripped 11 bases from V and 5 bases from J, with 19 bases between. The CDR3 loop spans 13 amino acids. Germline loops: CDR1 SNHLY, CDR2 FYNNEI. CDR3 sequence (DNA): TGTGCCTCGCGAAGGAGATTGTTCGACGAGCAGTACTTC. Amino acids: CASRRRLFDEQYF. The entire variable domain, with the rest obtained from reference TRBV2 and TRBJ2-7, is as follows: EPEVTQTPSHQVTQMGQEVILRCVPISNHLYFYWYRQILGQKVEFLVSFYNNEISEKSEIFDDQFSVERPDGSNFTLKIRSTKLEDSAMYFCASRRRLFDEQYFGPGTRLTVT.

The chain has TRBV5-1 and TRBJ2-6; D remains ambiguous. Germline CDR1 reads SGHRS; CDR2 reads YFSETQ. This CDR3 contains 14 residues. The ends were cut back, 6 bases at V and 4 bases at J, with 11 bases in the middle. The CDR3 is CASMSVSGANVLTF. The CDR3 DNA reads TGCGCCAGCATGTCGGTATCGGGGGCCAACGTCCTGACTTTC.

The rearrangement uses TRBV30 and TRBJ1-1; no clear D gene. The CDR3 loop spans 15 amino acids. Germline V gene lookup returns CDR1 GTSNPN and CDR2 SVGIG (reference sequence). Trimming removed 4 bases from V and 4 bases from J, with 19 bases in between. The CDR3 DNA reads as TGTGCCTGGATGATTGGGTTTCCGGGCGGCACTGAAGCTTTCTTT. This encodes CAWMIGFPGGTEAFF.

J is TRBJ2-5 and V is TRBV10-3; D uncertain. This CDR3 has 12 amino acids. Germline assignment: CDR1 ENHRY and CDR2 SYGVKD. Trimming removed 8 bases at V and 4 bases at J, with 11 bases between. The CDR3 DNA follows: TGTGCCATCTCCGAGCAAGGAGAGACCCAGTACTTC. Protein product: CAISEQGETQYF.

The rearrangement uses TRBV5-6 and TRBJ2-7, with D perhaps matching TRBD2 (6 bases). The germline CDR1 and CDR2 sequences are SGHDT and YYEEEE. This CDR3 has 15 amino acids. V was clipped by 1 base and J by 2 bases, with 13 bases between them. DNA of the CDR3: TGTGCCAGCAGCTTGCGGAGGGGAGTTCCCTACGAGCAGTACTTC. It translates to CASSLRRGVPYEQYF.

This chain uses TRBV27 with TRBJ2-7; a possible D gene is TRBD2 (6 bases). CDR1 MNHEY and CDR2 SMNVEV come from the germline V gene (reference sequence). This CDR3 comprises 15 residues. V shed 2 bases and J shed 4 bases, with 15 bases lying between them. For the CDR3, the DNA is TGTGCCAGCAGTTTAACGTACGGAGGGGCGTACGAGCAGTACTTC. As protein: CASSLTYGGAYEQYF.

This CDR3 reads CASSTGLEANVLTF. CDR3 DNA: TGTGCCAGCAGCACAGGACTAGAGGCCAACGTCCTGACTTTC. The chain recombines TRBV9 with TRBJ2-6; 7 nucleotides agree with TRBD2. V lost 4 bases and J lost 6; bases outside the gene matches: 4. The CDR3 runs to 14 residues. Germline assignment: CDR1 SGDLS and CDR2 YYNGEE.

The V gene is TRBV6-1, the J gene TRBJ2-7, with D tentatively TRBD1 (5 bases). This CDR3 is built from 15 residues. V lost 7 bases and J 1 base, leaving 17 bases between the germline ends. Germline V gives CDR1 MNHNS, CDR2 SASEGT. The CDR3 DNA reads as TGTGCCAGCACTAGAGTACAGGAAGGTTCCTACGAGCAGTACTTC. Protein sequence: CASTRVQEGSYEQYF.

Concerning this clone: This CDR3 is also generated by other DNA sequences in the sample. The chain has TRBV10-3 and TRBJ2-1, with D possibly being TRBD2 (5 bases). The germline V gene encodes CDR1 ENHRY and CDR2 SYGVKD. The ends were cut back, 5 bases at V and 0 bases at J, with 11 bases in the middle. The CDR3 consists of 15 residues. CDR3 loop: CAISSGLSSYNEQFF. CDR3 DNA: TGTGCCATCAGTAGCGGACTCTCCTCCTACAATGAGCAGTTCTTC.

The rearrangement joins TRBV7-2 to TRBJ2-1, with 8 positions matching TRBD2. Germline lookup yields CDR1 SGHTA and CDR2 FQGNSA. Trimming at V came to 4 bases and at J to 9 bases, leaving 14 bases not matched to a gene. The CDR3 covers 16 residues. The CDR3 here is CASSSLGPGGGAEQFF. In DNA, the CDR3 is TGTGCCAGCAGCTCCTTAGGACCGGGAGGGGGAGCTGAGCAGTTCTTC.

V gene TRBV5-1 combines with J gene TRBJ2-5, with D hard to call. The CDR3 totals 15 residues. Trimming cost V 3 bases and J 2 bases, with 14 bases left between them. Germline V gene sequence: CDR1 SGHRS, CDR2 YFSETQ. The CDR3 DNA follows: TGCGCCAGCAGCTCCCTATCTGGGGAACAAGAGACCCAGTACTTC. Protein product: CASSSLSGEQETQYF. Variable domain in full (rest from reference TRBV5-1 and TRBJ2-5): KAGVTQTPRYLIKTRGQQVTLSCSPISGHRSVSWYQQTPGQGLQFLFEYFSETQRNKGNFPGRFSGRQFSNSRSEMNVSTLELGDSALYLCASSSLSGEQETQYFGPGTRLLVL.

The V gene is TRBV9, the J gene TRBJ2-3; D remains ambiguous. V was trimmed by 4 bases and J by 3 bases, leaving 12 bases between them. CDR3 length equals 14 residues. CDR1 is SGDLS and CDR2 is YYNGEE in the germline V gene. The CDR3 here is CASSSSGRTDTQYF. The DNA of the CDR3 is TGTGCCAGCAGCTCCTCCGGCAGAACAGATACGCAGTATTTT.

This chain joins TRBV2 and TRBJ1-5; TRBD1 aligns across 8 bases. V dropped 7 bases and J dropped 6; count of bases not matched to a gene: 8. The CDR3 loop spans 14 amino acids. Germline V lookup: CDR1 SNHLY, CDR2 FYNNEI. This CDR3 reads CASTVGQGRQPQHF. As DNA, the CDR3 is TGTGCCAGCACCGTCGGACAGGGTCGTCAGCCCCAGCATTTT.

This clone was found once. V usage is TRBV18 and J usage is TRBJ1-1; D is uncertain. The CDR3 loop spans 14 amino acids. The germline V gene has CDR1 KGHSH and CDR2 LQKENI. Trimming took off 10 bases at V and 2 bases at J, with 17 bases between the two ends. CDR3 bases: TGTGCCACCAAAACCGGGGAGGGAAACACTGAAGCTTTCTTT. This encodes CATKTGEGNTEAFF.

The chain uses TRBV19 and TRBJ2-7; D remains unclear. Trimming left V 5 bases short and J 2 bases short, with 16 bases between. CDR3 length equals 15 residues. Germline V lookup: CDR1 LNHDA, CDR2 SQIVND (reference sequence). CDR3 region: CASSPWGTIPYEQYF. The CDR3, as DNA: TGTGCCAGTAGTCCCTGGGGTACAATTCCCTACGAGCAGTACTTC.

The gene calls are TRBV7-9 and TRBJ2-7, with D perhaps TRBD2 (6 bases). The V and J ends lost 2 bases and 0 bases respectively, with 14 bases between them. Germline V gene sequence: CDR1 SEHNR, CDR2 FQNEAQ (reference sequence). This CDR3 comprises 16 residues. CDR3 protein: CASSLFGAGSSYEQYF. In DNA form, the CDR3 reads TGTGCCAGCAGCTTATTTGGGGCCGGGAGCTCCTACGAGCAGTACTTC.

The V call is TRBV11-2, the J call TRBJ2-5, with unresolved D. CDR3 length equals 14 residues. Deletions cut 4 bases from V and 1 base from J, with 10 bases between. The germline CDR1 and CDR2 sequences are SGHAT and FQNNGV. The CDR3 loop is CASSSLGSQETQYF. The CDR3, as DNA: TGTGCCAGCAGCTCCCTCGGTAGCCAAGAGACCCAGTACTTC. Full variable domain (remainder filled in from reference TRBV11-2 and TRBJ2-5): EAGVAQSPRYKIIEKRQSVAFWCNPISGHATLYWYQQILGQGPKLLIQFQNNGVVDDSQLPKDRFSAERLKGVDSTLKIQPAKLEDSAVYLCASSSLGSQETQYFGPGTRLLVL.

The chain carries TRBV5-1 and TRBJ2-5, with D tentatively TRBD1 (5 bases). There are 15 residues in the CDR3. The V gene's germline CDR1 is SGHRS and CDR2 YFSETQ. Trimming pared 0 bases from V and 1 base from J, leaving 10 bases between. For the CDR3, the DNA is TGCGCCAGCAGCTTGGGAGTGACAGTCCAAGAGACCCAGTACTTC. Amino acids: CASSLGVTVQETQYF.